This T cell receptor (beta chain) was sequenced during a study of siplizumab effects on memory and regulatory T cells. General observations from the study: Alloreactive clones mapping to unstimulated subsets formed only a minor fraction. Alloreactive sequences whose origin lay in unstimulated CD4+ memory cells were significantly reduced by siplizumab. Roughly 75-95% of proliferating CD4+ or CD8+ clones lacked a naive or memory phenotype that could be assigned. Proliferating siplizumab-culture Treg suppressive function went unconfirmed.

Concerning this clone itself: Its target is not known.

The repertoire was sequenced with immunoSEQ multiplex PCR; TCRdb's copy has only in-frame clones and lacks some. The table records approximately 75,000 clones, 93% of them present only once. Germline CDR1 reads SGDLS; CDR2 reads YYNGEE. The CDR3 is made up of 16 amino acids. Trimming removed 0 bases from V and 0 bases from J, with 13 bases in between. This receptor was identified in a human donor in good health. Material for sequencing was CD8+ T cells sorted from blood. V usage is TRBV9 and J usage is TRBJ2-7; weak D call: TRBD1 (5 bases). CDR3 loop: CASSVVAGAPSYEQYF. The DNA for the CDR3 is TGTGCCAGCAGCGTAGTCGCTGGGGCCCCCTCCTACGAGCAGTACTTC.